This TCR beta chain was recorded in a study of regulatory and conventional T cells in breast cancer (dated by TCRdb to about 2015). Taken from the germline V gene, the CDR1 and CDR2 loops are SGHTA and FQGNSA. Taken from cysteine to phenylalanine, the CDR3 has 14 residues. The sequence is cut down to CDR3 DNA, 42 bases in frame from base 1. The junction shows trimming of 5 bases on V and 0 bases on J, plus 10 bases between the germline ends. The library was produced with PCR. This sample was sequenced with an Illumina MiSeq. The public reads were run again by TCRdb, first through fastp at Q25 and then through MiXCR, and only productive beta chains were kept. Rows with a matching CDR3 protein are joined into one entry that keeps the most common DNA and genes. For this sample there are 9,500 to 11,000 distinct CDR3 sequences; about 32% appear just once. Roughly 6.1% of the sample lies in the top ten.

Notes on this clonotype: This receptor's antigen is unknown. No much larger clonotype is one base removed from it; base qualities were not supplied.

This chain joins TRBV7-2 to TRBJ1-1; the D gene is possibly TRBD1, with 5 bases matching. This TCR was sampled from a male donor in good health. The sequencing input was conventional T cells from blood. The bases are TGTGCCAGCAGCGGGACGGCATTGAACACTGAAGCTTTCTTT. The resulting protein is CASSGTALNTEAFF.